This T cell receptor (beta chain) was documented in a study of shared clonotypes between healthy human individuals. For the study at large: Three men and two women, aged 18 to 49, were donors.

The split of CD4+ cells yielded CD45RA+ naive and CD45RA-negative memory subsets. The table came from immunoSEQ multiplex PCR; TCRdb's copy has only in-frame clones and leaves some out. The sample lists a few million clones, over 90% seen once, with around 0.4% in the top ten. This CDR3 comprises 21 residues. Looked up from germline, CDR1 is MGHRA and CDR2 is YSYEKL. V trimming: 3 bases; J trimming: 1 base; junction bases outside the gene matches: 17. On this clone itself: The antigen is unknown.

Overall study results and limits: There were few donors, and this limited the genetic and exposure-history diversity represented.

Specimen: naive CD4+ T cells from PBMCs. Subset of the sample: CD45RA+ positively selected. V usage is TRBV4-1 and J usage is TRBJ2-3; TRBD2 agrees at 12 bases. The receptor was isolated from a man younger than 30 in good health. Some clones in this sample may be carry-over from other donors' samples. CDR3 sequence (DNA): TGCGCCAGCAGCCATGGTGCAACGCATGTGACTAGCGGGAGACGCACAGATACGCAGTATTTT. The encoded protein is CASSHGATHVTSGRRTDTQYF.